This T cell receptor (beta chain) was identified in a study of T cells in Graves' hyperthyroidism and ophthalmopathy. This clonotype was detected only a few times. The CDR3 is 14 amino acids. V was pared by 1 base and J by 3 bases, with 7 bases between. Per the germline V gene, CDR1 is LGHDT and CDR2 is YNNKEL (reference sequence). Researchers took RNA transcripts and amplified the TCR beta CDR3 regions from them. TCR CDR3 underwent first-round RT-PCR with the HTBI primer set. TCRdb redid the calling of the multiplex PCR reads with MiXCR, one entry per CDR3 protein. The profile shows 400,000 to 500,000 distinct CDR3 sequences, roughly 14% of them singletons.

The sequence was collected from a man between 18 and 29 years old with Graves' ophthalmopathy. The rearrangement links TRBV3-1 to TRBJ1-5; D gene unclear. The sequenced sample was blood. CDR3 protein: CASSQGEVNQPQHF. Written as DNA, the CDR3 is TGTGCCAGCAGCCAAGGGGAGGTCAATCAGCCCCAGCATTTT.